These 15 T cell receptor beta chains were all obtained from the same sample, sequenced in a study of blood T cell repertoires in COVID-19. The repertoire was sequenced with immunoSEQ multiplex PCR; TCRdb's copy has only in-frame clones and lacks some. The data show about 230,000 clones, around 83% seen once. Sequencing was done on a sample of peripheral blood. The receptors stem from a man aged 35-49 years with acute or convalescent COVID-19.

This clone was counted a single time. V and J are TRBV15 and TRBJ2-2; possible D gene TRBD2, 6 bases. This CDR3 comprises 15 residues. The ends were cut back, 6 bases at V and 2 bases at J, with 13 bases in the middle. The germline V gene encodes CDR1 LNHNV and CDR2 YYDKDF (reference sequence). CDR3: CATRTTRPNTGELFF. The CDR3 DNA sequence: TGTGCCACCAGGACGACTAGACCTAACACCGGGGAGCTGTTTTTT. The full variable domain, with the rest looked up from reference TRBV15 and TRBJ2-2, is DAMVIQNPRYQVTQFGKPVTLSCSQTLNHNVMYWYQQKSSQAPKLLFHYYDKDFNNEADTPDNFQSRRPNTSFCFLDIRSPGLGDTAMYLCATRTTRPNTGELFFGEGSRLTVL.

The chain recombines TRBV3-1 (or the pseudogene TRBV3-2) with TRBJ1-1; perhaps TRBD1 as D (5 bases). CDR1 is LGHDT, CDR2 YNNKEL, per germline (reference sequence). V lost 2 bases, J lost 1 base, and 8 bases lay in between. This CDR3 is built from 14 residues. The CDR3 nucleotides read TGTGCCAGCAGCCAACAGACAGAGAACACTGAAGCTTTCTTT. Its protein product is CASSQQTENTEAFF.

This chain joins TRBV2 and TRBJ2-3; perhaps TRBD2 as D (6 bases). CDR1 SNHLY and CDR2 FYNNEI come from the germline V gene. The CDR3 has 12 amino acids. The V gene lost 8 bases and the J gene lost 3 bases, with 9 bases spanning the gap. CDR3 protein: CASGTLTDTQYF. The CDR3 DNA sequence: TGTGCCAGCGGGACTTTAACAGATACGCAGTATTTT.

The rearrangement links TRBV7-9 to TRBJ1-4; 10 bases agree with TRBD1. CDR1 is SEHNR and CDR2 is FQNEAQ in the germline V gene (reference sequence). J gave up 8 bases and V 5 bases, and 8 bases lay outside the gene matches. The CDR3 is 15 residues long. The CDR3 is CASSKGQGPGEKLFF. The CDR3 nucleotides are TGTGCCAGCAGCAAGGGACAGGGGCCGGGAGAAAAACTGTTTTTT.

This sequence joins TRBV19 and TRBJ1-2, with 9 bases lining up with TRBD1. The CDR3 has 15 residues. CDR1 LNHDA and CDR2 SQIVND come from the germline V gene (reference sequence). J lost 4 bases, V lost 7 bases, and 10 bases had no gene match. CDR3 amino acids: CASNSDRGSSYGYTF. The CDR3 DNA reads TGTGCCAGTAACAGCGACAGGGGGTCCTCCTATGGCTACACCTTC.

V usage is TRBV5-1 and J usage is TRBJ1-1, with D possibly TRBD1 on 6 matching bases. Trimming shortened V by 4 bases and J by 3 bases, and 16 bases separated the two germline ends. Germline CDR1 SGHRS, CDR2 YFSETQ. The CDR3 extends over 15 amino acids. The CDR3 sequence: CASSSLSAGDTEAFF. CDR3 DNA: TGCGCCAGCAGCAGTTTAAGTGCAGGGGACACTGAAGCTTTCTTT.

V and J are TRBV29-1 and TRBJ2-1; 8 nucleotides align to TRBD1. The CDR3 covers 14 residues. Looked up from germline, CDR1 is SQVTM and CDR2 is ANQGSEA. With 6 bases clipped from V and 4 bases from J, the junction kept 8 bases outside the gene matches. The CDR3 here is CSVLRQGSYNEQFF. The CDR3 DNA follows: TGCAGCGTCTTGAGACAGGGGTCGTACAATGAGCAGTTCTTC.

This clone has only one observation. The chain combines TRBV19 with TRBJ2-3, with 14 bases lining up with TRBD2. The CDR3 is 17 residues long. Trimming cost V 5 bases and J 1 base; bases outside gene matches: 5. Germline V gene sequence: CDR1 LNHDA, CDR2 SQIVND (reference sequence). CDR3 protein: CASSPRTSGGRTDTQYF. CDR3 DNA: TGTGCCAGTAGTCCCCGGACTAGCGGGGGGCGCACAGATACGCAGTATTTT.

V and J are TRBV12-3 or TRBV12-4 and TRBJ1-1; D is unclear. V was cut by 3 bases and J by 4 bases, with 9 bases left in between. CDR3 length equals 13 residues. The CDR3 sequence: CASSLMRSTEAFF. The CDR3 DNA reads as TGTGCCAGCAGTTTGATGAGAAGCACTGAAGCTTTCTTT.

J is TRBJ1-4 and V is TRBV30, with 10 bases aligning to TRBD1. Trimming took 1 base from V and 4 from J; bases not matched to a gene: 12. The germline gives CDR1 GTSNPN, CDR2 SVGIG (reference sequence). The CDR3 covers 18 residues. CDR3 protein: CAWSESLRGQGSNEKLFF. The CDR3, as DNA: TGTGCCTGGAGTGAATCATTAAGGGGACAGGGGAGTAATGAAAAACTGTTTTTT.

This chain uses TRBV2 with TRBJ1-6, with 8 bases matching TRBD1. Germline CDR1 SNHLY, CDR2 FYNNEI. This CDR3 is 14 amino acids long. V was pared by 5 bases and J by 7 bases, with 4 bases of the junction left unmatched. The CDR3 is CASSTAGGNSPLHF. CDR3 nucleotide sequence: TGTGCCAGCAGTACGGCAGGGGGCAATTCACCCCTCCACTTT.

Concerning this clone: The junction departs from the called germline gene at one end, perhaps through a read error. The CDR3 DNA reads TGTGCCAGTAGTATTGAACGGCTGGGACTCCAATTT. Protein product: CASSIERLGLQF. V and J are TRBV19 and TRBJ1-5; tentatively, D is TRBD1 (5 bases). This CDR3 is 12 amino acids long. Germline lookup yields CDR1 LNHDA and CDR2 SQIVND (reference sequence).

This clone was recorded only once. The CDR3 nucleotides are TGCAGCGCTTTTAACAGGGAGGGCGGCTACACCTTC. It encodes CSAFNREGGYTF. The J gene is TRBJ1-2, the V gene TRBV29-1; possibly TRBD1 for D (6 bases). V was trimmed by 7 bases and J by 8 bases, leaving 17 bases between them. CDR1 SQVTM and CDR2 ANQGSEA come from the germline V gene. This CDR3 comprises 12 residues.

This sequence joins TRBV6-1 and TRBJ1-5; D possibly corresponds to TRBD1 (5 bases). V lost 1 base and J lost 6, with 10 bases in between. CDR3 length: 14 residues. The germline gives CDR1 MNHNS, CDR2 SASEGT. The CDR3 sequence: CASSEEGDSQPQHF. In DNA form, the CDR3 reads TGTGCCAGCAGTGAAGAAGGGGATAGTCAGCCCCAGCATTTT.

This sequence joins TRBV6-5 and TRBJ1-1, with 9 positions matching TRBD1. This CDR3 is 15 amino acids long. Unmatched junction bases numbered 5, after V lost 6 bases and J lost 0 bases. Germline assignment: CDR1 MNHEY and CDR2 SVGAGI. CDR3 sequence reads: CASSPQGAVNTEAFF. The CDR3 DNA reads as TGTGCCAGCAGCCCACAGGGGGCTGTGAACACTGAAGCTTTCTTT.